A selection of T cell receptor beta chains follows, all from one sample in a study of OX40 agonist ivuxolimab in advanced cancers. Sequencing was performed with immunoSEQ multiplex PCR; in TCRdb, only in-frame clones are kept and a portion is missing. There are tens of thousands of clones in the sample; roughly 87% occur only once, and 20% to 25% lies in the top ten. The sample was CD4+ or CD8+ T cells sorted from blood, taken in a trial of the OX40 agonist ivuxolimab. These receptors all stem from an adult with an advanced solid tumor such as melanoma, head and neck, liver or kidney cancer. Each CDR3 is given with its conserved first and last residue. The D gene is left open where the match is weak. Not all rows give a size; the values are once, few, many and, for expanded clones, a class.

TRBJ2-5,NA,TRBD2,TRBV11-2,TGTGCCAGCAGCCCCCGGACGGGGGGGGAGACCCAGTACTTC,CASSPRTGGETQYF
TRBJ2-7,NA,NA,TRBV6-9,TGTGCCAGCAGTTTATGGGGACATTTTTACGAGCAGTACTTC,CASSLWGHFYEQYF
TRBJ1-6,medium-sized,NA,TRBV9,TGTGCCAGCAGCCTCGGCAGCTATAATTCACCCCTCCACTTT,CASSLGSYNSPLHF
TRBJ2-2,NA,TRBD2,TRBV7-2,TGTGCCAGCAGACACACTAGCGGGACGACCGGGGAGCTGTTTTTT,CASRHTSGTTGELFF
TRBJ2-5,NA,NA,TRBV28,TGTGCCAGCAGGCAGGGGCGAGAGACCCAGTACTTC,CASRQGRETQYF
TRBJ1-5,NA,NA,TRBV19,TGTGCCAGTAGTATAGGAAAGCTCCGAGACAATCAGCCCCAGCATTTT,CASSIGKLRDNQPQHF
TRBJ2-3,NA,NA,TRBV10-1,TGCGCCAGCAGTGACTACGGGTCCCCTGGCACAGATACGCAGTATTTT,CASSDYGSPGTDTQYF
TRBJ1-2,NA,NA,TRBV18,TGTGCCAGCTCAGGATCGGCGGTCAACTATGGCTACACCTTC,CASSGSAVNYGYTF
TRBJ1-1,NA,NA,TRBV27,TGTGCCAGCAGTTTAATAGGGGATATGAACACTGAAGCTTTCTTT,CASSLIGDMNTEAFF
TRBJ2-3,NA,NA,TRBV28,TGTGCCAGCAGTTTATTGGCACTCGGTAGCACAGATACGCAGTATTTT,CASSLLALGSTDTQYF
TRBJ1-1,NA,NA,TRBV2,TGTGCCAGCAGTAAAACCGGGACATCGGGCACTGAAGCTTTCTTT,CASSKTGTSGTEAFF
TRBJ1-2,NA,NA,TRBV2,TGTGCCGGACACAGGGACCTAAACTATGGCTACACCTTC,CAGHRDLNYGYTF
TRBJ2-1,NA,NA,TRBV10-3,TGTGCCATCAGTGAGGGAGACACTTCCTACAATGAGCAGTTCTTC,CAISEGDTSYNEQFF
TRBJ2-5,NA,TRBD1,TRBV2,TGTGCCAGCAGGGGACAGGGGGCTGCGGGGGAGACCCAGTACTTC,CASRGQGAAGETQYF
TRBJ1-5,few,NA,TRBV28,TGTGCCAGCAGTTTAGAAATCTTGAATAGCAATCAGCCCCAGCATTTT,CASSLEILNSNQPQHF
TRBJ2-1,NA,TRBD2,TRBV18,TGTGCCAGCTCACCTGGCAGGACTAGCGGGTACAATGAGCAGTTCTTC,CASSPGRTSGYNEQFF
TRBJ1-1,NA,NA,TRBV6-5,TGTGCCAGCAGTAAAGCACGGGGGACCCCTGAAGCTTTCTTT,CASSKARGTPEAFF
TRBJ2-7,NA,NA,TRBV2,TGTGCCAGCAACCGGGGGCAGGGGAATTCCTACGAGCAGTACTTC,CASNRGQGNSYEQYF
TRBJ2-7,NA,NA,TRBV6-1,TGTGCCAGCAGTGAGGGTTCCGGGACATCCTACGAGCAGTACTTC,CASSEGSGTSYEQYF
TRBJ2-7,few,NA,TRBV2,TGTGCCAGCAGTATCTACGAGCAGTACTTC,CASSIYEQYF
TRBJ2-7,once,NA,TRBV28,TGTGCCAGCAGGGGCCGGGGGGCCTCCTACGAGCAGTACTTC,CASRGRGASYEQYF
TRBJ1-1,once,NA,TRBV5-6,TGTGCCAGCTTCGTTTGGACCGTTAACACTGAAGCTTTCTTT,CASFVWTVNTEAFF
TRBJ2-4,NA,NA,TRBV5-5,TGTGCCAGCACCTCTTATATGGGGGAATGGTACATTCAGTACTTC,CASTSYMGEWYIQYF
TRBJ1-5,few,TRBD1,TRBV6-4,TGTGCCAGCAGTGACTCCCGAGGTGACAGGGGGCAAGTCGGCAATCAGCCCCAGCATTTT,CASSDSRGDRGQVGNQPQHF
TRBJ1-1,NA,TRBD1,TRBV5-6,TGTGCCAGCAGCTCAACCCCAGGGGGGAACACTGAAGCTTTCTTT,CASSSTPGGNTEAFF
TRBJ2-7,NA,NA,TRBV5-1,TGCGCCAGCAGCTTGGCTTCCGAGCAGTACTTC,CASSLASEQYF
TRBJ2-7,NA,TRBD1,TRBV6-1,TGTGCCAGCAGCCAAGGGGACAGTAACTCCTACGAGCAGTACTTC,CASSQGDSNSYEQYF
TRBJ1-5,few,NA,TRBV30,TGTGCCTGGAGTGTTGCCGGAGGGGTTAGTCAGCCCCAGCATTTT,CAWSVAGGVSQPQHF
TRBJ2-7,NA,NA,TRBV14,TGTGCCAGCAGCCAAGGTGGGGCGATCTACGAGCAGTACTTC,CASSQGGAIYEQYF
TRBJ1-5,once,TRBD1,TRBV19,TGTGCCAGTAGTATTCCGGGACAGGGAGGGGTTCGGCCCCAGCATTTT,CASSIPGQGGVRPQHF
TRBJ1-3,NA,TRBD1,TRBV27,TGTGCCAGCAGTTCGTACGGGACAGCTGGAAACACCATATATTTT,CASSSYGTAGNTIYF
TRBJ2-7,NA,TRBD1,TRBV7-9,TGTGCCAGCAGCTCGACGCAGGGGGCGGCCTACGAGCAGTACTTC,CASSSTQGAAYEQYF
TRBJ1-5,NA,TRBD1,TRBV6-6,TGTGCCAGCAACAGGGGAAGCAATCAGCCCCAGCATTTT,CASNRGSNQPQHF
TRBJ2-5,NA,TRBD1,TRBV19,TGTGCCAGTAGTAAATTGACAGGGCAGGGCAAGGGAGCGGAGACCCAGTACTTC,CASSKLTGQGKGAETQYF
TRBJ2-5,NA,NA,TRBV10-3,TGTGCCATCAGCCTCGGGGGTAACCAAGAGACCCAGTACTTC,CAISLGGNQETQYF
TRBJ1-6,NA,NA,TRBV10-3,TGTGCCATCAGTGAGTCCTCGGGAGACACCCTCCACTTT,CAISESSGDTLHF
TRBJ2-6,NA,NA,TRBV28,TGTGCCAGCAGTTCAGGAGGGGGCGCTGGGGCCAACGTCCTGACTTTC,CASSSGGGAGANVLTF
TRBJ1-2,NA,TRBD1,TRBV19,TGTGCCAGTAGCCGCTCCGGGACAGGGATTAACTATGGCTACACCTTC,CASSRSGTGINYGYTF
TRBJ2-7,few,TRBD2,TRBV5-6,TGTGCCAGCAGCTTCTTTAGCGGGAGTGTCGGGCAGTACTTC,CASSFFSGSVGQYF
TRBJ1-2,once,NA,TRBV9,TGTGCCAGCAACCGGGGGAATGGGCGGGGCTACACCTTC,CASNRGNGRGYTF
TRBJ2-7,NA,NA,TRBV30,TGTGCCTGGAGTGTAGGCGGGTCCTCCTACGAGCAGTACTTC,CAWSVGGSSYEQYF
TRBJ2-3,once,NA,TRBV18,TGTGCCAGCTCACCACCGACAATCACAGATACGCAGTATTTT,CASSPPTITDTQYF
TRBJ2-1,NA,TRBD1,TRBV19,TGTGCCAGTAAAAAGACAGGGGGAGGTAGCTACAATGAGCAGTTCTTC,CASKKTGGGSYNEQFF
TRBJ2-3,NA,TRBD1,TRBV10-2,TGCGCCAGCATTAGGGGGCCCGGGACAGGGAATCCGGATACGCAGTATTTT,CASIRGPGTGNPDTQYF
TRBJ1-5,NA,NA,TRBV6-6,TGTGCCAGCAAGGGTACAGGCGATCAGCCCCAGCATTTT,CASKGTGDQPQHF
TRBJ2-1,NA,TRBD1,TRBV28,TGTGCCAGCAGCCCCTCCGGGACAGGGAACAATGAGCAGTTCTTC,CASSPSGTGNNEQFF
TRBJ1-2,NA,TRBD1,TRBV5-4,TGTGCCAGCAGCTTGGGGCTAGGACAGGGCTATGGCTACACCTTC,CASSLGLGQGYGYTF
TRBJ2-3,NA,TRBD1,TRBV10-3,TGTGCCATCAGGCCCGGACAGGGGGTAGGTCGTCGTGATACGCAGTATTTT,CAIRPGQGVGRRDTQYF
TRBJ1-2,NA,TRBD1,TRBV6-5,TGTGCCAGCAGTGAGACAGGGGTGAGCTATGGCTACACCTTC,CASSETGVSYGYTF
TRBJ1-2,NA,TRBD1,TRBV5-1,TGCGCCAGCAGCCATTGGACAGGGAATGGCTACACCTTC,CASSHWTGNGYTF
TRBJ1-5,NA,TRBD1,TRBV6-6,TGTGCCAGCAGTTACTCCGGGACAGGGGGCAATCAGCCCCAGCATTTT,CASSYSGTGGNQPQHF
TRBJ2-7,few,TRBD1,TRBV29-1,TGCAGCGTTGAAGAACAGGGGGCGTGGGAGCAGTACTTC,CSVEEQGAWEQYF
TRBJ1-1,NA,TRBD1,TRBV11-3,TGTGCCAGCAGCTCCGTGCCTCCAGGGGGGAACACTGAAGCTTTCTTT,CASSSVPPGGNTEAFF
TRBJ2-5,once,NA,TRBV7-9,TGTGCCAGCAGCTTAGCTTTTGGAGAGACCCAGTACTTC,CASSLAFGETQYF
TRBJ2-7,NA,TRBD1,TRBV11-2,TGTGCCAGCAGCTCCAAAAGGGACAGCACTACTTCCTACGAGCAGTACTTC,CASSSKRDSTTSYEQYF
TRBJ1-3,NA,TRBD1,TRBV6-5,TGTGCCAGCAGTCCAGGGGGGAGCTCTGGAAACACCATATATTTT,CASSPGGSSGNTIYF